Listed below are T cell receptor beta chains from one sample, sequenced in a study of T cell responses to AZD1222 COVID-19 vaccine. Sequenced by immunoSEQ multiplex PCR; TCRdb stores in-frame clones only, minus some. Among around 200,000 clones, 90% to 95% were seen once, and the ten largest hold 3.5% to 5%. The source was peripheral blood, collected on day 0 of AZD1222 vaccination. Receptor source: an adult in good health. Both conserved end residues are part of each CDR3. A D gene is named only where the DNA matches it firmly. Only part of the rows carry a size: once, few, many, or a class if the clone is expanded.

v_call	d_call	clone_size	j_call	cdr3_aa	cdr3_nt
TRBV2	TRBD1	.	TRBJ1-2	CASSGQGSNYGYTF	TGTGCCAGCAGTGGACAGGGGTCTAACTATGGCTACACCTTC
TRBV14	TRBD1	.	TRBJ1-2	CASSQYNRGIYGYTF	TGTGCCAGCAGCCAATATAACAGGGGAATCTATGGCTACACCTTC
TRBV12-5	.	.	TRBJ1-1	CASGSRLSTEAFF	TGTGCTAGTGGTTCCCGCCTTTCTACTGAAGCTTTCTTT
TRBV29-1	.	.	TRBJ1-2	CSVVNLNRHGYTF	TGCAGCGTTGTAAACTTGAACCGACATGGCTACACCTTC
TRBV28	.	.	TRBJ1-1	CASSPRTGNTEAFF	TGTGCCAGCAGTCCGCGGACGGGGAACACTGAAGCTTTCTTT
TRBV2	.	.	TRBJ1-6	CASCLDSSYNSPLHF	TGTGCCAGCTGCTTGGACAGCTCCTATAATTCACCCCTCCACTTT
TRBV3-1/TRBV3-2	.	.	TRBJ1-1	CASSQFWGGGTEAFF	TGTGCCAGCAGCCAATTTTGGGGGGGAGGTACTGAAGCTTTCTTT
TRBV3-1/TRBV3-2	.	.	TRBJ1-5	CASSQDDQPQHF	TGTGCCAGCAGCCAAGATGATCAGCCCCAGCATTTT
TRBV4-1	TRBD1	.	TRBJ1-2	CASSTSGTGAGYTF	TGCGCCAGCAGCACCTCCGGGACAGGGGCTGGCTACACCTTC
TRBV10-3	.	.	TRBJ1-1	CAISESTASEAFF	TGTGCCATCAGTGAGTCGACAGCGTCTGAAGCTTTCTTT
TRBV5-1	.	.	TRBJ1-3	CASSPGGNTIYF	TGCGCCAGCAGCCCTGGCGGAAACACCATATATTTT
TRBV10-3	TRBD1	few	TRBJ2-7	CAISQNRDRAPYEQYF	TGTGCCATCAGCCAGAATAGGGACAGGGCACCCTACGAGCAGTACTTC
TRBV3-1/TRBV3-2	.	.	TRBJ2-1	CASSQAARYEQFF	TGTGCCAGCAGCCAGGCCGCGCGATATGAGCAGTTCTTC
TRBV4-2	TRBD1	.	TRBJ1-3	CASSQVTIGTASGNTIYF	TGTGCCAGCAGCCAAGTAACAATAGGGACAGCCTCTGGAAACACCATATATTTT
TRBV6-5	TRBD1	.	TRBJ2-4	CASSRDRTNIQYF	TGTGCCAGCAGTCGGGACAGAACAAACATTCAGTACTTC
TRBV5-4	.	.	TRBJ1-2	CASSLGGTLGYTF	TGTGCCAGCAGCTTGGGAGGGACTTTAGGCTACACCTTC
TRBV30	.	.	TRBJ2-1	CAWSGSAGVHNEQFF	TGTGCCTGGAGTGGTTCAGCGGGTGTACACAATGAGCAGTTCTTC
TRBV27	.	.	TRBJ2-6	CASSLWGDGANVLTF	TGTGCCAGCAGTTTATGGGGGGATGGGGCCAACGTCCTGACTTTC
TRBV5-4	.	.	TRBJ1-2	CASSLALRAQGYTF	TGTGCCAGCAGCTTGGCCCTCAGGGCTCAAGGCTACACCTTC
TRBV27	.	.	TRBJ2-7	CASSYTTRISNEQYF	TGTGCCAGCAGTTACACGACACGGATTAGCAACGAGCAGTACTTC